This passage covers 14 T cell receptor beta chains from one sample sequenced in a study of shared clonotypes between healthy human individuals. Data came from immunoSEQ multiplex PCR; TCRdb stores just in-frame clones and leaves some out. The sample includes 520,000 or so clones, 79% of them seen just once. Sample: PBMCs. The receptors were gathered from a woman in her 40s in good health. Some clones in this sample may be carry-over from other donors' samples.

The chain carries TRBV15 and TRBJ2-1, with D possibly called TRBD1 or TRBD2 (6 bases each). The V end was cut by 5 bases, the J end by 10 bases, with 15 bases between. Germline V gene data show CDR1 as LNHNV and CDR2 as YYDKDF (reference sequence). The CDR3 loop spans 13 amino acids. CDR3: CATSSQGGFEQFF. CDR3 in DNA: TGTGCCACCAGCTCACAAGGGGGGTTCGAGCAGTTCTTC.

This sequence joins TRBV10-3 and TRBJ2-5; 9 nucleotides align to TRBD1. Germline trimming cut 3 bases from V and 5 bases from J; bases unmatched to any gene: 7. Per the germline V gene, CDR1 is ENHRY and CDR2 is SYGVKD. This CDR3 contains 15 residues. CDR3 residues: CAISEFGTGLETQYF. CDR3 coding DNA: TGTGCCATCAGTGAATTCGGGACAGGGTTGGAGACCCAGTACTTC.

The rearrangement links TRBV7-2 to TRBJ1-5, with D maybe TRBD1 (6 bases). This CDR3 comprises 14 residues. V gave up 2 bases and J gave up 5 bases, with 10 bases separating them. Germline values: CDR1 SGHTA, CDR2 FQGNSA. CDR3 region: CASSLQGSHQPQHF. The CDR3 coding sequence is TGTGCCAGCAGCTTACAGGGGAGTCATCAGCCCCAGCATTTT. Full variable domain (remainder filled in from reference TRBV7-2 and TRBJ1-5): GAGVSQSPSNKVTEKGKDVELRCDPISGHTALYWYRQSLGQGLEFLIYFQGNSAPDKSGLPSDRFSAERTGGSVSTLTIQRTQQEDSAVYLCASSLQGSHQPQHFGDGTRLSIL.

This chain connects TRBV27 to TRBJ1-6; no firm D call. Between the trimmed V and J ends, which lost 5 bases and 4 bases, there was a span of 15 bases. From germline, CDR1 is MNHEY and CDR2 SMNVEV (reference sequence). The CDR3 has 16 residues. This chain's CDR3 is CASSPQYGGYNSPLHF. CDR3 sequence (DNA): TGTGCCAGCAGTCCCCAATACGGCGGATATAATTCACCCCTCCACTTT.

The chain links TRBV9 to TRBJ2-2, with D perhaps matching TRBD2 (6 bases). Germline V gives CDR1 SGDLS, CDR2 YYNGEE. This CDR3 spans 14 amino acids. Trimming removed 3 bases at V and 2 bases at J, with 8 bases between. The CDR3 spells CASSGAGNTGELFF. Here the CDR3 DNA reads TGTGCCAGCAGCGGGGCGGGAAACACCGGGGAGCTGTTTTTT.

V usage is TRBV11-2 and J usage is TRBJ2-1; maybe TRBD2 (6 bases). V dropped 5 bases and J dropped 2 bases, with 13 bases sitting between them. This CDR3 has 15 amino acids. Germline CDR1 reads SGHAT; CDR2 reads FQNNGV. For the CDR3, the DNA is TGTGCCAGCAGCGTCCGCGGACTAACCTACAATGAGCAGTTCTTC. It translates to CASSVRGLTYNEQFF. The full variable domain, completed using reference TRBV11-2 and TRBJ2-1, is EAGVAQSPRYKIIEKRQSVAFWCNPISGHATLYWYQQILGQGPKLLIQFQNNGVVDDSQLPKDRFSAERLKGVDSTLKIQPAKLEDSAVYLCASSVRGLTYNEQFFGPGTRLTVL.

This clone has a handful of counts. The chain links TRBV9 to TRBJ1-1, with D unresolved. In germline, CDR1 is SGDLS, CDR2 YYNGEE. V was shortened by 4 bases and J by 10 bases, with 17 bases between the two germline ends. The CDR3 has 13 amino acids. CDR3 coding DNA: TGTGCCAGCAGCCCAGAGATCGGGCGCGGAGCTTTCTTT. It yields the protein CASSPEIGRGAFF.

This clone appeared once. The rearrangement joins TRBV7-2 to TRBJ2-7, with D unclear. Trimming took off 5 bases at V and 3 bases at J, with 11 bases between the two ends. CDR3 length: 13 residues. CDR1 and CDR2 from the germline V gene are SGHTA and FQGNSA. The CDR3 here is CASSHRVDYEQYF. The CDR3 bases are TGTGCCAGCAGCCACCGCGTAGACTACGAGCAGTACTTC.

The V gene is TRBV5-6, the J gene TRBJ1-4; 10 bases are shared with TRBD1. The V segment lost 0 bases and the J segment 14 bases; nucleotides outside the gene matches: 4. CDR3 size: 13 residues. Germline CDR1 SGHDT, CDR2 YYEEEE. The CDR3 nucleotides are TGTGCCAGCAGCTTGGTCGGACAGGGGGGCCTGTTTTTT. Translation: CASSLVGQGGLFF. Variable domain in full (rest from reference TRBV5-6 and TRBJ1-4): DAGVTQSPTHLIKTRGQQVTLRCSPKSGHDTVSWYQQALGQGPQFIFQYYEEEERQRGNFPDRFSGHQFPNYSSELNVNALLLGDSALYLCASSLVGQGGLFFGSGTQLSVL.

The gene calls are TRBV5-8 and TRBJ2-7; 8 nucleotides match TRBD1. The CDR3 is made up of 14 amino acids. The V gene's germline CDR1 is SGHTS and CDR2 YDEGEE. V shed 9 bases, J shed 2 bases, and the junction held 10 bases outside the gene matches. CDR3 DNA: TGTGCCAACGACAGGGGTACTGGGGCCTACGAGCAGTACTTC. Its protein is CANDRGTGAYEQYF.

The chain combines TRBV6-5 with TRBJ2-7; 14 bases map to TRBD2. Germline trimming cut 4 bases from V and 1 base from J; bases unmatched to any gene: 0. CDR1 and CDR2 from the germline V gene are MNHEY and SVGAGI. The CDR3 sequence is 15 residues long. CDR3 sequence: CASSWTSGRSYEQYF. The CDR3, as DNA: TGTGCCAGCAGTTGGACTAGCGGGAGGTCCTACGAGCAGTACTTC.

This clone was detected ten times or more. The chain carries TRBV29-1 and TRBJ2-7, with 7 nucleotides matching TRBD1. The CDR3 extends over 14 amino acids. Losses at the gene ends were 7 bases for V and 0 bases for J; bases not matched to a gene: 9. CDR1 SQVTM and CDR2 ANQGSEA come from the germline V gene. CDR3 region: CSATTGSFSYEQYF. The CDR3, as DNA: TGCAGCGCTACGACAGGGAGTTTCTCCTACGAGCAGTACTTC.

CDR3: CASTQNSPLHF. The CDR3 DNA follows: TGTGCCAGCACCCAAAATTCACCCCTCCACTTT. J is TRBJ1-6 and V is TRBV11-2; no firm D call. CDR1 is SGHAT, CDR2 FQNNGV, per germline. V was pared by 7 bases and J by 7 bases, with 5 bases between. The CDR3 has 11 amino acids.

This clone has a handful of counts. The chain is built from TRBV9 and TRBJ2-1; 9 bases agree with TRBD2. The CDR3 has 16 amino acids. In germline, CDR1 is SGDLS, CDR2 YYNGEE. Trimming cost V 4 bases and J 10 bases; bases outside gene matches: 15. The CDR3 nucleotides read TGTGCCAGCAGCCCGCTAGCGGGAAGGTCCGCGGGGGAGCAGTTCTTC. Protein: CASSPLAGRSAGEQFF.